The sample holds many counts of the clone carrying this T cell receptor (beta chain). Its antigen is not known. This record comes from a study of CD8 T cells in ankylosing spondylitis. Molecular-barcoded quantitative 5'-RACE produced these TCR beta libraries. TCRdb fed the 5' RACE reads into MiXCR, producing one record per CDR3 protein. The sample shows fewer than 250,000 distinct CDR3 sequences, more than 9% of them seen only once. Germline assignment: CDR1 SGHDT and CDR2 YYEEEE. This CDR3 contains 15 residues. V lost 4 bases and J 3 bases, leaving 14 bases between the germline ends. General study findings and limits: Relatively scarce in peripheral blood, disease-linked clones were CD8+. Significant enrichment of disease-linked clones was reportedly seen in matched ankylosing spondylitis synovial fluid. One TCR beta motif, made up of several highly homologous variants, appeared characteristic of ankylosing spondylitis blood.

The sample taken for sequencing was blood, either unsorted or a sorted T cell fraction (not recorded which). The chain uses TRBV5-6 and TRBJ2-1; D is perhaps TRBD2 (5 bases). The sequence was collected from a male donor with ankylosing spondylitis or in good health (not recorded which). As DNA, the CDR3 is TGTGCCAGCAGCCTTGGCGGAGGTCGCTACAATGAGCAGTTCTTC. Protein product: CASSLGGGRYNEQFF.